The 8 T cell receptor beta chains presented below share a single source sample, sequenced in a study of cytomegalovirus exposure and HLA in healthy donors. PCR employed 60 Vbeta and 13 Jbeta primers. The protocol was immunoSEQ multiplex PCR, while the TCRdb copy is restricted to in-frame clones and leaves out a portion. The sample has approximately 180,000 clones; roughly 85% are singletons. Sequencing input: PBMCs. Receptors were obtained from a woman aged 18-29 years in good health and CMV-seronegative.

The sample holds one count of this clone. The V and J genes are TRBV25-1 and TRBJ1-5; D possibly corresponds to TRBD1 (6 bases). The germline CDR1 and CDR2 sequences are MGHDK and SYGVNS. Deletions cut 1 base from V and 0 bases from J, with 13 bases between. The CDR3 consists of 17 residues. The CDR3 region has the DNA TGTGCCAGCAGTGAATGGGGAACAGGGTATAGCAATCAGCCCCAGCATTTT. It translates to CASSEWGTGYSNQPQHF.

The V gene is TRBV15, the J gene TRBJ2-1, with D hard to call. V was pared by 2 bases and J by 5 bases, with 13 bases between. The CDR3 is 15 residues long. CDR1 and CDR2 from the germline V gene are LNHNV and YYDKDF (reference sequence). The CDR3 sequence: CATSRSITRNNEQFF. CDR3 bases: TGTGCCACCAGCAGATCGATCACGCGGAACAATGAGCAGTTCTTC.

The J gene is TRBJ2-7, the V gene TRBV7-8, with 12 bases fitting TRBD1. Per the germline V gene, CDR1 is SGHVS and CDR2 is FQNEAQ. The CDR3 runs to 17 residues. V shed 4 bases and J 4 bases; nucleotides not matched to a gene: 11. This chain's CDR3 is CASSSLKGQGAAYEQYF. The CDR3 nucleotides are TGTGCCAGCAGCTCGCTTAAGGGACAGGGGGCGGCTTACGAGCAGTACTTC.

The chain uses TRBV7-2 and TRBJ2-5; D perhaps matches TRBD2 (6 bases). The CDR3 sequence is 14 residues long. Germline CDR1 and CDR2: SGHTA and FQGNSA. V lost 1 base to trimming and J lost 4 bases, with 10 bases between them. CDR3 coding DNA: TGTGCCAGCAGCTTAGGGCCGCGGGGAGAGACCCAGTACTTC. Protein: CASSLGPRGETQYF. Complete variable domain (other parts from reference TRBV7-2 and TRBJ2-5): GAGVSQSPSNKVTEKGKDVELRCDPISGHTALYWYRQSLGQGLEFLIYFQGNSAPDKSGLPSDRFSAERTGGSVSTLTIQRTQQEDSAVYLCASSLGPRGETQYFGPGTRLLVL.

The V call is TRBV6-5, the J call TRBJ2-7, with TRBD2 as a possible D gene (5 bases). This CDR3 contains 14 residues. The germline V gene encodes CDR1 MNHEY and CDR2 SVGAGI. V lost 2 bases and J 6 bases, leaving 14 bases between the germline ends. CDR3 DNA: TGTGCCAGCAGTTACGCCCCCGGGAAGGGCGAGCAGTACTTC. This gives the protein CASSYAPGKGEQYF.

This clone was detected a few times. V gene TRBV5-1 combines with J gene TRBJ1-1; TRBD1 agrees at 11 bases. The CDR3 has 15 residues. Looked up from germline, CDR1 is SGHRS and CDR2 is YFSETQ. J was trimmed by 4 bases and V by 4 bases; bases with no gene match: 6. The CDR3: CASSPPGTGGTEAFF. CDR3 sequence (DNA): TGCGCCAGCAGCCCTCCGGGGACAGGGGGCACTGAAGCTTTCTTT.

The V call is TRBV19, the J call TRBJ1-1; D gene ambiguous. Germline CDR1 is LNHDA and CDR2 is SQIVND (reference sequence). CDR3 length: 14 residues. Trimming shortened V by 0 bases and J by 1 base, and 6 bases separated the two germline ends. CDR3 in amino acids: CASSIERGNTEAFF. CDR3 coding DNA: TGTGCCAGTAGTATAGAACGGGGGAACACTGAAGCTTTCTTT.

The gene calls are TRBV6-1 and TRBJ2-5, with a tentative D call TRBD1 (5 bases). This CDR3 spans 18 amino acids. V lost 1 base, J lost 4 bases, and 22 bases lay in between. Germline CDR1 and CDR2: MNHNS and SASEGT. The CDR3 region has the DNA TGTGCCAGCAGTGAAGACGAGATGGTCAGGGTAATCCGAGAGACCCAGTACTTC. Amino acids: CASSEDEMVRVIRETQYF.